A selection of T cell receptor beta chains follows, all from one sample in a study of CD8 T cells in Susac syndrome. MiXCR, applied by TCRdb to the immunoSEQ multiplex PCR reads, yields one record per CDR3 protein. Among about 200,000 distinct CDR3 sequences listed, nearly 97% were seen once. Sequencing used CD4+ T cells from PBMCs. These receptors all stem from a human donor with multiple sclerosis. Both conserved end residues are part of each CDR3. The D gene is left open where the match is weak. Rows give clone size only sometimes, using once, few, many, or a class for an expanded clone.

D	V	size	J	CDR3	DNA
-	TRBV4-2	once	TRBJ2-3	CASSPVLLPTDTQYF	TGTGCCAGCAGCCCCGTACTCCTGCCCACAGATACGCAGTATTTT
-	TRBV12-3/TRBV12-4	-	TRBJ2-3	CASRGGGNTQYF	TGTGCCAGCAGGGGAGGGGGCAATACGCAGTATTTT
TRBD2	TRBV12-3/TRBV12-4	-	TRBJ2-1	CASSLRGGHRNEQFF	TGTGCCAGCAGTTTGCGGGGGGGACACCGCAATGAGCAGTTCTTC
-	TRBV3-1	-	TRBJ1-5	CASSPKETQPQHF	TGTGCCAGCAGCCCAAAAGAAACGCAGCCCCAGCATTTT
-	TRBV2	-	TRBJ2-1	CASSEAAGNEQFF	TGTGCCAGCAGTGAAGCTGCAGGGAATGAGCAGTTCTTC
-	TRBV14	-	TRBJ1-6	CASSRTSSYNSPLHF	TGTGCCAGCAGCCGAACCAGCTCCTATAATTCACCCCTCCACTTT
TRBD2	TRBV6-2/TRBV6-3	-	TRBJ2-1	CASSYSGTSGVYNEQFF	TGTGCCAGCAGTTACTCGGGGACTAGCGGGGTGTACAATGAGCAGTTCTTC
-	TRBV30	-	TRBJ2-3	CAWSVGNTRTDTQYF	TGTGCCTGGAGTGTTGGCAACACCCGCACAGATACGCAGTATTTT
-	TRBV18	-	TRBJ1-6	CASSHGPRDSPLHF	TGTGCCAGCTCCCACGGACCCAGGGATTCACCCCTCCACTTT
-	TRBV7-8	-	TRBJ1-2	CASSLVTRESGYTF	TGTGCCAGCAGCTTAGTAACGAGGGAGAGTGGCTACACCTTC
-	TRBV7-9	-	TRBJ2-3	CASTPSVADTQYF	TGTGCCAGCACCCCGAGCGTTGCAGATACGCAGTATTTT
-	TRBV3-1	-	TRBJ1-1	CASSRSGTWNTEAFF	TGTGCCAGCAGCCGAAGCGGGACATGGAACACTGAAGCTTTCTTT
-	TRBV3-1	-	TRBJ2-5	CASSQVIASETQYF	TGTGCCAGCAGCCAAGTAATAGCTAGTGAGACCCAGTACTTC
-	TRBV29-1	-	TRBJ2-3	CSIGQNTDTQYF	TGCAGCATCGGACAAAACACAGATACGCAGTATTTT
TRBD1	TRBV5-4	-	TRBJ1-6	CASRLGTGHNSPLHF	TGTGCCAGCAGACTCGGGACAGGGCATAATTCACCCCTCCACTTT
-	TRBV29-1	-	TRBJ2-1	CSVGRVNEQFF	TGCAGCGTTGGGAGGGTAAATGAGCAGTTCTTC
-	TRBV29-1	-	TRBJ2-3	CSVGFGTDTQYF	TGCAGCGTTGGGTTTGGGACAGATACGCAGTATTTT
TRBD2	TRBV7-2	once	TRBJ2-5	CASSRTSGGWQETQYF	TGTGCCAGCAGCCGGACTAGCGGGGGCTGGCAAGAGACCCAGTACTTC
TRBD1	TRBV20-1	-	TRBJ1-1	CSARGPWTGYTEAFF	TGCAGTGCTAGAGGCCCCTGGACAGGTTACACTGAAGCTTTCTTT
-	TRBV12-3/TRBV12-4	-	TRBJ2-1	CASSLGGRPNEQFF	TGTGCCAGCAGTTTAGGGGGGCGCCCCAATGAGCAGTTCTTC
-	TRBV20-1	-	TRBJ2-5	CSAPDTRGMETQYF	TGCAGTGCTCCAGACACTCGGGGCATGGAGACCCAGTACTTC
TRBD2	TRBV7-2	-	TRBJ2-5	CASSSRTSGVETQYF	TGTGCCAGCAGCTCCCGGACTAGCGGGGTAGAGACCCAGTACTTC
-	TRBV29-1	-	TRBJ1-4	CGGSNEKLFF	TGCGGCGGATCTAATGAAAAACTGTTTTTT
-	TRBV29-1	once	TRBJ1-2	CSVEDGSYGYTF	TGCAGCGTTGAAGACGGCAGTTACGGCTACACCTTC
-	TRBV4-2	-	TRBJ2-5	CASSQTAGGEETQYF	TGTGCCAGCAGCCAAACGGCTGGCGGGGAAGAGACCCAGTACTTC
-	TRBV5-6	-	TRBJ2-1	CASSFYQPRGEQFF	TGTGCCAGCAGCTTTTACCAGCCTCGCGGTGAGCAGTTCTTC
TRBD1	TRBV5-6	-	TRBJ1-1	CASSRQGAATEAFF	TGTGCCAGCAGCCGTCAGGGGGCTGCGACTGAAGCTTTCTTT
TRBD2	TRBV20-1	-	TRBJ2-7	CSGLAGAYEQYF	TGCAGTGGACTAGCGGGGGCCTACGAGCAGTACTTC
TRBD1	TRBV29-1	-	TRBJ1-3	CSVGGADGNTIYF	TGCAGCGTAGGGGGCGCGGACGGAAACACCATATATTTT
TRBD1	TRBV3-1	-	TRBJ2-3	CASSYRGGTDTQYF	TGTGCCAGCAGCTACAGGGGTGGCACAGATACGCAGTATTTT
-	TRBV30	few	TRBJ2-7	CAWSVLKGREYF	TGTGCCTGGAGTGTACTTAAGGGCCGGGAGTACTTC
TRBD2	TRBV29-1	-	TRBJ2-5	CSVSQTRGGPETQYF	TGCAGCGTTTCCCAAACTCGGGGGGGCCCAGAGACCCAGTACTTC
-	TRBV20-1	-	TRBJ1-2	CSARVPQWGLNYGYTF	TGCAGTGCTAGAGTCCCGCAGTGGGGCTTAAACTATGGCTACACCTTC
-	TRBV7-3	-	TRBJ2-7	CASSLNPGPYEQYF	TGTGCCAGCAGCTTAAATCCGGGGCCCTACGAGCAGTACTTC
-	TRBV7-2	few	TRBJ1-6	CASSVGQGNSPLHF	TGTGCCAGCAGTGTGGGGCAGGGGAACTCACCCCTCCACTTT
TRBD1	TRBV20-1	-	TRBJ1-2	CSRQGVLGGYTF	TGCTCTCGCCAGGGGGTTCTTGGCGGCTACACCTTC
-	TRBV5-1	-	TRBJ2-3	CASSLSAGVGTDTQYF	TGCGCCAGCAGCTTGTCCGCAGGGGTAGGCACAGATACGCAGTATTTT